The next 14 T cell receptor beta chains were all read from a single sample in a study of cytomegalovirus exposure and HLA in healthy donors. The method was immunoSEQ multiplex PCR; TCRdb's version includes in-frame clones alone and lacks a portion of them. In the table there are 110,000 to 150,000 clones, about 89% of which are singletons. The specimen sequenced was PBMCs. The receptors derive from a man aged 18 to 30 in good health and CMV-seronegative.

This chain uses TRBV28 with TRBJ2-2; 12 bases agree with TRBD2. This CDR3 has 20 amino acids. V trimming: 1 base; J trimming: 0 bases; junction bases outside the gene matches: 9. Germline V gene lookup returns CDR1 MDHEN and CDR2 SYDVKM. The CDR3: CASSLSPLASGGANTGELFF. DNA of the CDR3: TGTGCCAGCAGTTTATCCCCGCTGGCTAGCGGGGGGGCGAACACCGGGGAGCTGTTTTTT.

This CDR3 is CASSPTGERFGYTF. CDR3 nucleotides: TGCGCCAGCAGCCCGACAGGGGAACGATTTGGCTACACCTTC. The V gene is TRBV5-1, the J gene TRBJ1-2; 8 bases fit TRBD1. Losses at the gene ends were 4 bases for V and 7 bases for J; bases not matched to a gene: 9. Germline V lookup: CDR1 SGHRS, CDR2 YFSETQ. The CDR3 totals 14 residues.

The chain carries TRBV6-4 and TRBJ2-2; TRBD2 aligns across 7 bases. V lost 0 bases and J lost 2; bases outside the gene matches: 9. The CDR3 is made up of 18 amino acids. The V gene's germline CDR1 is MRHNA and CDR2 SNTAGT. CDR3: CASSDSIVAGINTGELFF. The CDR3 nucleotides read TGTGCCAGCAGTGACTCGATAGTAGCGGGTATTAACACCGGGGAGCTGTTTTTT.

CDR3 amino acids: CAIGQRNTEAFF. Here the CDR3 DNA reads TGTGCCATAGGACAGCGGAACACTGAAGCTTTCTTT. The V call is TRBV10-3, the J call TRBJ1-1, with D perhaps matching TRBD1 (6 bases). V shed 9 bases and J shed 1 base, with 9 bases lying between them. The CDR3 runs 12 residues. Germline CDR1 and CDR2: ENHRY and SYGVKD.

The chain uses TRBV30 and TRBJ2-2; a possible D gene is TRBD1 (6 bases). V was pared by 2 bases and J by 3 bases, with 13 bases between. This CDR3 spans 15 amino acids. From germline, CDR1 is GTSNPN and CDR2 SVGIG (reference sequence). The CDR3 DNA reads TGTGCCTGGAGTTTTTGGACAGCGTACACCGGGGAGCTGTTTTTT. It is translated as CAWSFWTAYTGELFF.

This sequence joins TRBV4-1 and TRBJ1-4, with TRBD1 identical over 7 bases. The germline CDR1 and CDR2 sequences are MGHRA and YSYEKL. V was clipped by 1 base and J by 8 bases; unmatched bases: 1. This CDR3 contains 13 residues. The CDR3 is CASSQAGGEKLFF. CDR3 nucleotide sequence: TGCGCCAGCAGCCAAGCAGGGGGGGAAAAACTGTTTTTT.

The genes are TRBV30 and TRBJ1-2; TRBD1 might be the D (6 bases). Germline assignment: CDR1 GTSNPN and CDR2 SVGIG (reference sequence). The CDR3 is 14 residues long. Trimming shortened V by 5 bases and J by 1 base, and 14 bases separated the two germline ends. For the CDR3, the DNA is TGTGCCTGGGAATCGCAGGGGCTTAACTATGGCTACACCTTC. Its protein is CAWESQGLNYGYTF.

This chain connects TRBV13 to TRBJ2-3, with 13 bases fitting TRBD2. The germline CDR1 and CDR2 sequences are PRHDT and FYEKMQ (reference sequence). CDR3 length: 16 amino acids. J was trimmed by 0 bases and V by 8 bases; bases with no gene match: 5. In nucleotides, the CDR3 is TGTGCCAGCCAACCACTAGCGGGAGGGAGCACAGATACGCAGTATTTT. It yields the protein CASQPLAGGSTDTQYF. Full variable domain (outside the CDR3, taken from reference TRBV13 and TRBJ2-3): AAGVIQSPRHLIKEKRETATLKCYPIPRHDTVYWYQQGPGQDPQFLISFYEKMQSDKGSIPDRFSAQQFSDYHSELNMSSLELGDSALYFCASQPLAGGSTDTQYFGPGTRLTVL.

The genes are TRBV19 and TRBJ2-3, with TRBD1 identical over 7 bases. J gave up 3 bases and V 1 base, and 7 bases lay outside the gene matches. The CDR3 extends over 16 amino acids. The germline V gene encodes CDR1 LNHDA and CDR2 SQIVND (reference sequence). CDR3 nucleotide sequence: TGTGCCAGTAGTATAGTCCCGACAGGGTTTACAGATACGCAGTATTTT. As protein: CASSIVPTGFTDTQYF.

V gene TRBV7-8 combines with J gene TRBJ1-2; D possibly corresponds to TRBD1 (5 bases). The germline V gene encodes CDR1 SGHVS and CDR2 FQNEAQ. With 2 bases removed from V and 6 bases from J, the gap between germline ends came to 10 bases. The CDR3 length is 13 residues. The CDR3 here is CASSLQGVDGYTF. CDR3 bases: TGTGCCAGCAGCTTACAGGGTGTGGATGGCTACACCTTC.

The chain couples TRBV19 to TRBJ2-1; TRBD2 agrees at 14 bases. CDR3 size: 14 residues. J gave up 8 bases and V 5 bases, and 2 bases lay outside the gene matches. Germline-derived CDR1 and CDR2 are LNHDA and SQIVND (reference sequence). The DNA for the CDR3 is TGTGCCAGTAGTGTGGGACTAGCGGGAGATGAGCAGTTCTTC. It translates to CASSVGLAGDEQFF.

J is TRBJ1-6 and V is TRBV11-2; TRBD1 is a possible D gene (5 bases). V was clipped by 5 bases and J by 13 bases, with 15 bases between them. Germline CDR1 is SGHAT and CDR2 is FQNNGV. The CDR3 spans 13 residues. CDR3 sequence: CASSTGHTHPLHF. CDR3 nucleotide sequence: TGTGCCAGCAGCACCGGACACACACATCCCCTCCACTTT. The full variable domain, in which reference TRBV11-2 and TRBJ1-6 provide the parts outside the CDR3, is EAGVAQSPRYKIIEKRQSVAFWCNPISGHATLYWYQQILGQGPKLLIQFQNNGVVDDSQLPKDRFSAERLKGVDSTLKIQPAKLEDSAVYLCASSTGHTHPLHFGNGTRLTVT.

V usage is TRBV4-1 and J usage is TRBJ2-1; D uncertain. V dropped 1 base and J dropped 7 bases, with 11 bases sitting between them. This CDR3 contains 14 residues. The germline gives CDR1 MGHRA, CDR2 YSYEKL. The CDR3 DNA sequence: TGCGCCAGCAGCCAAGCAACGGTATGGAATGAGCAGTTCTTC. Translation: CASSQATVWNEQFF.

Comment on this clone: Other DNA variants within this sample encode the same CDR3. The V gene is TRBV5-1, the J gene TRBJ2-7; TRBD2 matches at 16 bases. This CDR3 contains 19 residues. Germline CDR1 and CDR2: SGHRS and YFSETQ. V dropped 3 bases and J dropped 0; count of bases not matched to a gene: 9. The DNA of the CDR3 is TGCGCCAGCAGCTGGGGACTAGCGGGGGGGCGGGTCTCCTCCTACGAGCAGTACTTC. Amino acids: CASSWGLAGGRVSSYEQYF.